This TCR beta chain is from a study of OX40 agonist ivuxolimab in advanced cancers. The junction had 5 bases not matched to a gene; V was cut back by 0 bases and J by 7 bases. The V gene's germline CDR1 is SGHRS and CDR2 YFSETQ. This CDR3 spans 16 amino acids. TCRdb's copy holds only in-frame clones and misses some; the assay was immunoSEQ multiplex PCR. This sample has some 60,000 clones, with approximately 83% found just once. V gene TRBV5-1 combines with J gene TRBJ2-1; 12 bases line up with TRBD2. Sequenced here: CD4+ or CD8+ T cells sorted from blood, sampled in a trial of the OX40 agonist ivuxolimab. This receptor was obtained from an adult with an advanced solid tumor such as melanoma, head and neck, liver or kidney cancer. CDR3 nucleotide sequence: TGCGCCAGCAGCTTGGCCCTACTAGCGGGGGGAAATGAGCAGTTCTTC. This translates into CASSLALLAGGNEQFF.